This T cell receptor beta chain came from a study of T cells in Graves' hyperthyroidism and ophthalmopathy. Authors of the study amplified TCR beta CDR3 regions from RNA transcripts. The TCR CDR3 first-round RT-PCR relied on the HTBI primer set. TCRdb redid the calling of the multiplex PCR reads with MiXCR, one entry per CDR3 protein. The sample holds around 350,000 distinct CDR3 sequences, around 13% seen once. This clonotype has at least ten counts. Germline values: CDR1 SNHLY, CDR2 FYNNEI. The ends were cut back, 8 bases at V and 3 bases at J, with 8 bases in the middle. The CDR3 runs to 11 residues.

The chain employs TRBV2 and TRBJ2-7, with D maybe TRBD1 (6 bases). Specimen: blood. The sequence came from a young woman with Graves' ophthalmopathy. The CDR3 region is CASLRGYEQYF. The CDR3 nucleotides read TGTGCCAGCCTCAGGGGCTACGAGCAGTACTTC.